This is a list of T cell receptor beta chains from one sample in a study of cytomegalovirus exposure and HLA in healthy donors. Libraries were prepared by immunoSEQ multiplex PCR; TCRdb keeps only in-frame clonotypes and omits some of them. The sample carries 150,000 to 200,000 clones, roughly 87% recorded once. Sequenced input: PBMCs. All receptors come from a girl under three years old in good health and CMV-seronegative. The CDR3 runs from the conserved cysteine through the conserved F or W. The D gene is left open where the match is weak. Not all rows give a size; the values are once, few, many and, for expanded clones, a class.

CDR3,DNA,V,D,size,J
CASRQGSLAAYGYTF,TGTGCCAGCAGACAAGGGAGTTTAGCGGCTTATGGCTACACCTTC,TRBV11-2,NA,few,TRBJ1-2
CASSPIRTGGRGYTF,TGCGCCAGCAGCCCGATAAGGACAGGGGGCCGGGGCTACACCTTC,TRBV4-1,TRBD1,NA,TRBJ1-2
CASSPPTGFMDTQYF,TGTGCCAGCAGCCCACCGACAGGGTTTATGGATACGCAGTATTTT,TRBV11-2,TRBD1,few,TRBJ2-3
CASTRDGTGVYEQYF,TGTGCCAGCACTCGCGACGGGACAGGGGTGTACGAGCAGTACTTC,TRBV6-5,TRBD1,NA,TRBJ2-7
CASSKRISSSGANVLTF,TGTGCCAGTAGTAAGCGTATTAGCAGCTCTGGGGCCAACGTCCTGACTTTC,TRBV19,NA,NA,TRBJ2-6
CASSLALSYEQYF,TGTGCCAGCAGCTTAGCGCTATCCTACGAGCAGTACTTC,TRBV7-2,NA,NA,TRBJ2-7
CASSQKTSSSYEQYF,TGCGCCAGCAGCCAAAAAACTAGCAGCTCCTACGAGCAGTACTTC,TRBV4-1,NA,NA,TRBJ2-7
CASSTGTATDTQYF,TGCGCCAGCAGCACCGGGACAGCGACAGATACGCAGTATTTT,TRBV5-1,TRBD1,NA,TRBJ2-3
CASSLTGQLRNTIYF,TGCGCCAGCAGCTTAACGGGACAACTCCGAAACACCATATATTTT,TRBV5-1,NA,NA,TRBJ1-3
CASSLDDSGSIYEQYF,TGTGCCAGCAGCTTAGATGATAGCGGGAGTATCTACGAGCAGTACTTC,TRBV7-2,TRBD2,NA,TRBJ2-7
CASSLIGDYEQYF,TGTGCCAGCAGTTTAATCGGAGACTACGAGCAGTACTTC,TRBV25-1,NA,NA,TRBJ2-7
CASSDTRLARQTQYF,TGTGCCAGCAGTGACACCCGACTAGCGAGGCAGACCCAGTACTTC,TRBV6-1,TRBD2,NA,TRBJ2-5
CSVSRETQYF,TGCAGTGTCTCGCGGGAGACCCAGTACTTC,TRBV20-1,NA,NA,TRBJ2-5